The 29 T cell receptor beta chains listed next were all sequenced from one sample in a study of blood T cell repertoires in COVID-19. Clones were sequenced by immunoSEQ multiplex PCR, and TCRdb holds only the in-frame ones, with some missing. The sample lists 150,000 to 200,000 clones, 80% to 90% occurring once. The sequenced sample consisted of peripheral blood. These receptors all stem from a human donor with active or convalescent COVID-19. The donor label of this sample is uncertain.

The chain recombines TRBV27 with TRBJ1-6; the D is unclear. CDR1 and CDR2 from the germline V gene are MNHEY and SMNVEV (reference sequence). CDR3 size: 16 residues. Between the trimmed V and J ends, which lost 3 bases and 0 bases, there was a span of 9 bases. The CDR3 DNA reads as TGTGCCAGCAGTTTGACCGGGAGCTCCTATAATTCACCCCTCCACTTT. Its protein is CASSLTGSSYNSPLHF.

This clone appeared a single time. The rearrangement links TRBV19 to TRBJ2-1; TRBD2 matches at 9 bases. CDR3 length: 14 amino acids. The germline V gene has CDR1 LNHDA and CDR2 SQIVND (reference sequence). After removal of 2 bases from V and 7 bases from J, the junction contained 3 bases not matched to a gene. CDR3 loop: CASSILAGGNEQFF. CDR3 coding DNA: TGTGCCAGTAGTATACTTGCGGGAGGGAATGAGCAGTTCTTC.

This chain connects TRBV19 to TRBJ1-1, with 9 nucleotides matching TRBD1. The CDR3 loop spans 14 amino acids. The germline gives CDR1 LNHDA, CDR2 SQIVND (reference sequence). The J segment lost 6 bases and the V segment lost 6 bases, leaving 8 bases of the junction unmatched. The CDR3 region has the DNA TGTGCCAGTAGCGAAACACAGGGGGCCTCTGAAGCTTTCTTT. Amino acids: CASSETQGASEAFF.

The chain is built from TRBV29-1 and TRBJ1-2; TRBD1 is a possible D gene (6 bases). Between the trimmed V and J ends, which lost 3 bases and 5 bases, there was a span of 10 bases. CDR1 is SQVTM and CDR2 is ANQGSEA in the germline V gene. CDR3 length: 12 residues. CDR3 loop: CSVDWTVYGYTF. CDR3 sequence (DNA): TGCAGCGTTGATTGGACAGTGTATGGCTACACCTTC.

The chain has TRBV20-1 and TRBJ2-3, with D unresolved. The length of the CDR3 is 13 residues. Trimming removed 3 bases at V and 2 bases at J, with 9 bases between. The germline CDR1 and CDR2 sequences are DFQATT and SNEGSKA (reference sequence). This chain's CDR3 is CSASFTPTDTQYF. CDR3 DNA: TGCAGTGCTAGTTTTACTCCCACAGATACGCAGTATTTT.

V is TRBV7-7 and J is TRBJ2-3, with 11 bases fitting TRBD2. Germline V gives CDR1 SSHAT, CDR2 FNYEAQ (reference sequence). This CDR3 spans 16 amino acids. V lost 5 bases and J lost 1; bases outside the gene matches: 5. CDR3 loop: CASSPLAGGRTDTQYF. In DNA, the CDR3 is TGTGCCAGCAGCCCCTTAGCGGGGGGGCGCACAGATACGCAGTATTTT. Using reference TRBV7-7 and TRBJ2-3 for the parts outside the CDR3, the full variable domain is GAGVSQSPRYKVTKRGQDVTLRCDPISSHATLYWYQQALGQGPEFLTYFNYEAQPDKSGLPSDRFSAERPEGSISTLTIQRTEQRDSAMYRCASSPLAGGRTDTQYFGPGTRLTVL.

The chain uses TRBV7-2 and TRBJ2-5; D is ambiguous. Germline V lookup: CDR1 SGHTA, CDR2 FQGNSA. Trimming left V 1 base short and J 5 bases short, with 14 bases between. This CDR3 is built from 15 residues. The CDR3: CASSLGLPIRETQYF. In nucleotides, the CDR3 is TGTGCCAGCAGCTTAGGTCTCCCTATACGTGAGACCCAGTACTTC.

V gene TRBV5-6 combines with J gene TRBJ1-2; a weak D match, TRBD1 (6 bases). Germline CDR1 is SGHDT and CDR2 is YYEEEE. V lost 4 bases to trimming and J lost 2 bases, with 15 bases between them. This CDR3 comprises 15 residues. CDR3 residues: CASSAPNRDNYGYTF. The CDR3 DNA reads as TGTGCCAGCAGCGCCCCGAACAGGGACAACTATGGCTACACCTTC.

This clone was seen a few times. Other DNA sequences in this specimen translate into the identical CDR3. This chain joins TRBV5-4 and TRBJ2-1; D call uncertain. Per germline, CDR1 SGHNT and CDR2 YYREEE (reference sequence). V was clipped by 4 bases and J by 3 bases, with 2 bases between them. The CDR3 totals 11 residues. CDR3 in DNA: TGTGCCAGCAGCCTCTACAATGAGCAGTTCTTC. This sequence encodes CASSLYNEQFF.

This rearrangement joins TRBV18 to TRBJ1-1; D might be TRBD1 (6 bases). The CDR3 runs 16 residues. V was pared by 2 bases and J by 4 bases, with 17 bases between. From germline, CDR1 is KGHSH and CDR2 LQKENI. The CDR3 bases are TGTGCCAGCTCACCATTCAGGGCCCAAGGGGGCACTGAAGCTTTCTTT. Residues: CASSPFRAQGGTEAFF.

This chain joins TRBV19 and TRBJ2-3; D is unclear. Trimming removed 0 bases at V and 1 base at J, with 5 bases between. From germline, CDR1 is LNHDA and CDR2 SQIVND (reference sequence). The CDR3 is 14 amino acids. CDR3 sequence: CASSIEWRTDTQYF. The CDR3 DNA is TGTGCCAGTAGTATAGAGTGGCGCACAGATACGCAGTATTTT.

The V call is TRBV12-5, the J call TRBJ2-7, with no clear D. Trimming took 7 bases from V and 0 from J, leaving 10 bases between them. Germline CDR1 LGHNT, CDR2 FRNRAP. The length of the CDR3 is 13 residues. CDR3 bases: TGTGCTAGTGCCTCAGGCACCTCCTACGAGCAGTACTTC. It specifies CASASGTSYEQYF. Supplemented by reference TRBV12-5 and TRBJ2-7, the full variable domain reads DARVTQTPRHKVTEMGQEVTMRCQPILGHNTVFWYRQTMMQGLELLAYFRNRAPLDDSGMPKDRFSAEMPDATLATLKIQPSEPRDSAVYFCASASGTSYEQYFGPGTRLTVT.

The CDR3 loop reads CASSPMTPDYGYTF. In nucleotides, the CDR3 is TGCGCCAGCAGCCCCATGACACCGGACTATGGCTACACCTTC. The V gene is TRBV5-1, the J gene TRBJ1-2; D ambiguous. The germline V gene encodes CDR1 SGHRS and CDR2 YFSETQ. With 4 bases removed from V and 3 bases from J, the gap between germline ends came to 13 bases. The CDR3 covers 14 residues.

The chain is built from TRBV11-3 and TRBJ2-1; 7 nucleotides align to TRBD1. The V gene's germline CDR1 is SGHNT and CDR2 YENEEA. After removal of 4 bases from V and 6 bases from J, the junction contained 12 bases not matched to a gene. The CDR3 contains 16 residues. This chain's CDR3 is CASSSRGPLGINEQFF. In nucleotides, the CDR3 is TGTGCCAGCAGCTCAAGGGGGCCCCTTGGCATCAATGAGCAGTTCTTC.

The chain uses TRBV9 and TRBJ2-2; D may be TRBD2 (6 bases). Trimming took off 4 bases at V and 4 bases at J, with 17 bases between the two ends. Germline CDR1 and CDR2: SGDLS and YYNGEE. This CDR3 is built from 16 residues. The CDR3 DNA sequence: TGTGCCAGCAGCAGCAGGTCCGGAGGGCCCACCGGGGAGCTGTTTTTT. The encoded protein is CASSSRSGGPTGELFF. The full variable domain, completed using reference TRBV9 and TRBJ2-2, is DSGVTQTPKHLITATGQRVTLRCSPRSGDLSVYWYQQSLDQGLQFLIQYYNGEERAKGNILERFSAQQFPDLHSELNLSSLELGDSALYFCASSSRSGGPTGELFFGEGSRLTVL.

The rearrangement uses TRBV2 and TRBJ2-3, with 12 bases that match TRBD2. The germline V gene encodes CDR1 SNHLY and CDR2 FYNNEI. Trimming cost V 6 bases and J 5 bases; bases outside gene matches: 12. This CDR3 contains 17 residues. The CDR3 protein is CASRTTSGRSGGDTQYF. CDR3 nucleotides: TGTGCCAGCAGGACGACTAGCGGGAGATCGGGTGGAGATACGCAGTATTTT. Supplemented by reference TRBV2 and TRBJ2-3, the full variable domain reads EPEVTQTPSHQVTQMGQEVILRCVPISNHLYFYWYRQILGQKVEFLVSFYNNEISEKSEIFDDQFSVERPDGSNFTLKIRSTKLEDSAMYFCASRTTSGRSGGDTQYFGPGTRLTVL.

This rearrangement joins TRBV9 to TRBJ2-3; the D gene is possibly TRBD2 (6 bases). This CDR3 region has 13 residues. Between the trimmed V and J ends, which lost 3 bases and 8 bases, there was a span of 13 bases. Germline lookup yields CDR1 SGDLS and CDR2 YYNGEE. CDR3 sequence: CASSATSSGTQYF. The CDR3 DNA follows: TGTGCCAGCAGCGCGACTAGTTCGGGTACGCAGTATTTT. The entire variable domain, with the rest obtained from reference TRBV9 and TRBJ2-3, is as follows: DSGVTQTPKHLITATGQRVTLRCSPRSGDLSVYWYQQSLDQGLQFLIQYYNGEERAKGNILERFSAQQFPDLHSELNLSSLELGDSALYFCASSATSSGTQYFGPGTRLTVL.

This clone was detected only once. The rearrangement links TRBV5-1 to TRBJ1-4; 7 nucleotides agree with TRBD1. Trimming at V came to 0 bases and at J to 0 bases, leaving 8 bases not matched to a gene. This CDR3 comprises 18 residues. From germline, CDR1 is SGHRS and CDR2 YFSETQ. CDR3 loop: CASSLGDRLIATNEKLFF. CDR3 in DNA: TGCGCCAGCAGCTTGGGGGACAGACTTATTGCAACTAATGAAAAACTGTTTTTT.

This clone was detected a few times. An end of the junction does not agree with germline; a read error may underlie this. V and J are TRBV10-3 and TRBJ1-2; maybe TRBD1 (5 bases). CDR3 length: 15 residues. Germline CDR1 and CDR2: ENHRY and SYGVKD. CDR3 region: CAIGDTGGFGYGYTF. CDR3 in DNA: TGTGCCATCGGTGATACAGGCGGCTTTGGCTATGGCTACACCTTC.

The genes are TRBV19 and TRBJ1-3; D is undetermined. This CDR3 is 15 amino acids long. The germline CDR1 and CDR2 sequences are LNHDA and SQIVND (reference sequence). Trimming took off 8 bases at V and 0 bases at J, with 14 bases between the two ends. The CDR3 is CASGQQVVSGNTIYF. CDR3 nucleotides: TGTGCCAGTGGCCAGCAGGTAGTCTCTGGAAACACCATATATTTT. Drawing the rest from reference TRBV19 and TRBJ1-3, the complete variable domain is DGGITQSPKYLFRKEGQNVTLSCEQNLNHDAMYWYRQDPGQGLRLIYYSQIVNDFQKGDIAEGYSVSREKKESFPLTVTSAQKNPTAFYLCASGQQVVSGNTIYFGEGSWLTVV.

The rearrangement links TRBV5-5 to TRBJ2-1; possibly TRBD2 for D (6 bases). Germline CDR1 reads SGHKS; CDR2 reads YYEKEE (reference sequence). Trimming left V 2 bases short and J 0 bases short, with 9 bases between. The CDR3 has 15 residues. The chain's CDR3 is CASSFAGSSYNEQFF. The CDR3 DNA sequence: TGTGCCAGCAGCTTTGCCGGGAGCTCCTACAATGAGCAGTTCTTC.

This chain connects TRBV11-2 to TRBJ2-2; D gene ambiguous. V was cut by 0 bases and J by 6 bases, with 5 bases left in between. The length of the CDR3 is 13 residues. Germline values: CDR1 SGHAT, CDR2 FQNNGV. CDR3 amino acids: CASSLETSGELFF. The CDR3 DNA follows: TGTGCCAGCAGCTTAGAAACTTCCGGGGAGCTGTTTTTT.

Written as DNA, the CDR3 is TGTGCCAGCAGTTTCGACAGGGGAACTAATGAAAAACTGTTTTTT. Its translation: CASSFDRGTNEKLFF. V gene TRBV6-5 combines with J gene TRBJ1-4, with 8 bases lining up with TRBD1. Germline values: CDR1 MNHEY, CDR2 SVGAGI. Trimming cost V 4 bases and J 1 base; bases outside gene matches: 2. The length of the CDR3 is 15 residues.

This clone was counted only a few times. The chain couples TRBV6-2 or TRBV6-3 to TRBJ2-1; TRBD1 aligns across 10 bases. There are 15 residues in the CDR3. V lost 6 bases to trimming and J lost 6 bases; unmatched junction nucleotides: 8. In germline, CDR1 is MNHEY, CDR2 SVGEGT. CDR3 bases: TGTGCCAGCAGCCGCCATCGACAGGGGGCCAATGAGCAGTTCTTC. Its protein product is CASSRHRQGANEQFF.

The chain joins TRBV6-5 to TRBJ2-1; no clear D. Trimming shortened V by 3 bases and J by 3 bases, and 9 bases separated the two germline ends. The CDR3 contains 14 residues. Germline loops: CDR1 MNHEY, CDR2 SVGAGI. The CDR3 region is CASSYNGGYNEQFF. In DNA, the CDR3 is TGTGCCAGCAGTTATAACGGCGGCTACAATGAGCAGTTCTTC.

This chain links TRBV3-1 (or the pseudogene TRBV3-2) with TRBJ1-3; no firm D call. The V and J ends lost 4 bases and 0 bases respectively, with 10 bases between them. CDR1 LGHDT and CDR2 YNNKEL come from the germline V gene (reference sequence). This CDR3 region has 15 residues. In DNA form, the CDR3 reads TGTGCCAGCAGCCCATCGCGGAGCTCTGGAAACACCATATATTTT. Translated, it gives CASSPSRSSGNTIYF.

This chain links TRBV5-1 with TRBJ1-2; the match to TRBD1 covers 8 bases. The CDR3 is 12 amino acids. CDR1 and CDR2 (germline): SGHRS, YFSETQ. Trimming took 3 bases from V and 8 from J; bases not matched to a gene: 3. Here the CDR3 DNA reads TGCGCCAGCAGCTCGGACAGGGTAGGCTACACCTTC. Protein sequence: CASSSDRVGYTF.

The V and J genes are TRBV24-1 and TRBJ1-2; 7 positions match TRBD1. This CDR3 contains 18 residues. Unmatched junction bases numbered 12, after V lost 3 bases and J lost 0 bases. CDR1 is KGHDR and CDR2 is SFDVKD in the germline V gene. In DNA form, the CDR3 reads TGTGCCACCAGTGATCCCGCGGGGGGGACAGACGCTAACTATGGCTACACCTTC. The encoded protein is CATSDPAGGTDANYGYTF.

This chain connects TRBV28 to TRBJ1-5, with D possibly being TRBD1 (5 bases). V lost 2 bases, J lost 7 bases, and 12 bases lay in between. Germline CDR1 is MDHEN and CDR2 is SYDVKM. This CDR3 spans 14 amino acids. CDR3 coding DNA: TGTGCCAGCAGTTTAACGCAGACAGCACAGCCCCAGCATTTT. This encodes CASSLTQTAQPQHF.